A single sample is the source of the 24 T cell receptor beta chains below, sequenced in a study of early T cells in non-severe SARS-CoV-2 infection. TCRdb ran MiXCR on the 5' RACE reads and lists one entry per CDR3 protein. The sample includes under 100,000 distinct CDR3 sequences, approximately 11% of them seen just once. Sample: whole blood. These receptor sequences come from an adult who was a healthcare worker with PCR-confirmed SARS-CoV-2 infection or an uninfected control (not recorded which).

This sequence joins TRBV10-2 and TRBJ2-7; 8 nucleotides match TRBD2. J was trimmed by 1 base and V by 7 bases; bases with no gene match: 9. The CDR3 is 15 residues long. The germline gives CDR1 WSHSY, CDR2 SAAADI. The CDR3 reads CASTRAGDPSYEQYF. Here the CDR3 DNA reads TGCGCCAGCACCCGAGCGGGAGACCCTTCCTACGAGCAGTACTTC.

The chain uses TRBV2 and TRBJ1-5; D ambiguous. This CDR3 region has 16 residues. Trimming left V 5 bases short and J 0 bases short, with 14 bases between. CDR1 and CDR2 from the germline V gene are SNHLY and FYNNEI. DNA of the CDR3: TGTGCCAGCAGTCGGAGGAGGGAAGGTAGCAATCAGCCCCAGCATTTT. It codes for CASSRRREGSNQPQHF.

This clonotype was seen many times. This sequence joins TRBV20-1 and TRBJ2-7; D unresolved. The CDR3 consists of 14 residues. CDR1 is DFQATT, CDR2 SNEGSKA, per germline (reference sequence). V was clipped by 5 bases and J by 0 bases, with 14 bases between them. CDR3: CSAGFKGFSYEQYF. For the CDR3, the DNA is TGCAGTGCTGGCTTTAAAGGGTTCTCCTACGAGCAGTACTTC.

The chain uses TRBV7-2 and TRBJ2-4; D is unresolved. V was shortened by 1 base and J by 6 bases, with 13 bases between the two germline ends. Per the germline V gene, CDR1 is SGHTA and CDR2 is FQGNSA. The CDR3 has 15 amino acids. The CDR3 loop is CASSLVGVAGNIQYF. Here the CDR3 DNA reads TGTGCCAGCAGCTTAGTTGGGGTAGCCGGAAACATTCAGTACTTC.

V gene TRBV20-1 combines with J gene TRBJ2-7; D not certain. This CDR3 contains 11 residues. Per germline, CDR1 DFQATT and CDR2 SNEGSKA (reference sequence). V was pared by 8 bases and J by 6 bases, with 14 bases between. The CDR3 here is CSSPQTGEQYF. In DNA, the CDR3 is TGCAGTTCCCCTCAGACGGGCGAGCAGTACTTC.

This clonotype was seen at least ten times. CDR3 nucleotide sequence: TGTGCCAGCAGTGACCCGTTCGACTGGGAGGGAACAGATACGCAGTATTTT. Translated: CASSDPFDWEGTDTQYF. This chain links TRBV2 with TRBJ2-3, with TRBD2 matching over 7 bases. Per germline, CDR1 SNHLY and CDR2 FYNNEI. This CDR3 has 17 amino acids. The junction had 12 bases not matched to a gene; V was cut back by 3 bases and J by 3 bases.

The rearrangement joins TRBV10-1 to TRBJ1-4, with 8 bases aligning to TRBD1. The junction had 6 bases not matched to a gene; V was cut back by 4 bases and J by 8 bases. The germline V gene has CDR1 WNHNN and CDR2 SYGVQD (reference sequence). The length of the CDR3 is 14 residues. CDR3 region: CASSATGVNEKLFF. The DNA of the CDR3 is TGCGCCAGCAGTGCGACAGGGGTGAACGAAAAACTGTTTTTT.

This clonotype appeared many times. The chain couples TRBV6-4 to TRBJ2-7; 7 positions agree with TRBD2. The CDR3 runs to 17 residues. Germline lookup yields CDR1 MRHNA and CDR2 SNTAGT. Trimming at V came to 2 bases and at J to 0 bases, leaving 10 bases not matched to a gene. The CDR3 DNA reads as TGTGCCAGCAGTGACCACTCCCCGCGGGGGAGCTCCTACGAGCAGTACTTC. Protein: CASSDHSPRGSSYEQYF.

The sample holds many counts of this clonotype. V is TRBV11-2 and J is TRBJ2-5; weak D call: TRBD1 (5 bases). Germline V gene data show CDR1 as SGHAT and CDR2 as FQNNGV. The CDR3 runs to 15 residues. V was clipped by 2 bases and J by 4 bases, with 14 bases between them. The CDR3 here is CASSLLGQLGETQYF. The CDR3 region has the DNA TGTGCCAGCAGCTTACTGGGGCAGCTTGGAGAGACCCAGTACTTC. Looking up the rest from reference TRBV11-2 and TRBJ2-5 gives the full variable domain: EAGVAQSPRYKIIEKRQSVAFWCNPISGHATLYWYQQILGQGPKLLIQFQNNGVVDDSQLPKDRFSAERLKGVDSTLKIQPAKLEDSAVYLCASSLLGQLGETQYFGPGTRLLVL.

The rearrangement joins TRBV7-9 to TRBJ1-6; TRBD1 matches 7 bases. V shed 4 bases and J 8 bases; nucleotides not matched to a gene: 5. The CDR3 spans 14 residues. The germline gives CDR1 SEHNR, CDR2 FQNEAQ (reference sequence). The CDR3 sequence: CASSYYQGDSPLHF. For the CDR3, the DNA is TGTGCCAGCAGCTACTACCAGGGGGATTCACCCCTCCACTTT.

This clonotype has ten or more counts. This chain's CDR3 is CAWRYAGQDGYTF. The CDR3 DNA is TGTGCCTGGAGGTACGCCGGGCAGGACGGCTACACCTTC. The chain uses TRBV30 and TRBJ1-2; no reliable D call. Trimming cost V 3 bases and J 8 bases, with 16 bases left between them. This CDR3 contains 13 residues. Germline V gene data show CDR1 as GTSNPN and CDR2 as SVGIG (reference sequence).

This clonotype was recorded many times. The chain is built from TRBV7-9 and TRBJ2-3, with TRBD1 identical over 8 bases. The J segment lost 3 bases and the V segment lost 6 bases, leaving 8 bases of the junction unmatched. The CDR3 consists of 15 residues. Germline assignment: CDR1 SEHNR and CDR2 FQNEAQ (reference sequence). CDR3 DNA: TGTGCCAGCAGTCGAATGGGACAGGCGACAGATACGCAGTATTTT. It codes for CASSRMGQATDTQYF.

This clonotype showed up many times. The chain recombines TRBV2 with TRBJ2-4; weak D call: TRBD2 (6 bases). Trimming removed 6 bases from V and 8 bases from J, with 17 bases in between. In germline, CDR1 is SNHLY, CDR2 FYNNEI. This CDR3 is 14 amino acids long. The DNA of the CDR3 is TGTGCCAGCAGGGTAAGCGGGCCAGAGGACATTCAGTACTTC. Amino acids: CASRVSGPEDIQYF.

This clonotype was recorded at least ten times. This chain joins TRBV5-1 and TRBJ2-1; a possible D gene is TRBD2 (7 bases). CDR1 is SGHRS and CDR2 is YFSETQ in the germline V gene. The CDR3 covers 18 residues. Trimming took off 5 bases at V and 0 bases at J, with 21 bases between the two ends. In DNA, the CDR3 is TGCGCCAGCAGTCCGAGGGGGATTAGCGGGCCCTCCTACAATGAGCAGTTCTTC. Encoded protein: CASSPRGISGPSYNEQFF.

In this sample, this clonotype turned up many times. This sequence joins TRBV4-1 and TRBJ1-6; 11 bases align to TRBD1. The ends lost 3 bases at V and 10 bases at J; junction bases unmatched: 8. Per germline, CDR1 MGHRA and CDR2 YSYEKL. The CDR3 length is 16 residues. Here the CDR3 DNA reads TGCGCCAGCAGCCAGGGACAGGGGGGGAATTGGTCACCCCTCCACTTT. This sequence encodes CASSQGQGGNWSPLHF.

In its sample, this clonotype was seen a few times. The CDR3 bases are TGCAGTGCTAGAGATCCAGTATCCCGCAATGAAAAACTGTTTTTT. Translating it yields CSARDPVSRNEKLFF. The chain links TRBV20-1 to TRBJ1-4; D is unclear. V was pared by 0 bases and J by 5 bases, with 13 bases between. This CDR3 is 15 amino acids long. Per germline, CDR1 DFQATT and CDR2 SNEGSKA (reference sequence).

This clonotype was picked up a small number of times. The chain combines TRBV24-1 with TRBJ2-1; unclear D gene. This CDR3 contains 13 residues. The germline V and J ends were trimmed by 3 bases and 0 bases, with 2 bases remaining between them. Germline lookup yields CDR1 KGHDR and CDR2 SFDVKD. CDR3 sequence: CATSDISYNEQFF. For the CDR3, the DNA is TGTGCCACCAGTGATATCTCCTACAATGAGCAGTTCTTC.

V usage is TRBV6-1 and J usage is TRBJ2-2; a weak D match, TRBD2 (6 bases). The ends were cut back, 10 bases at V and 6 bases at J, with 12 bases in the middle. CDR1 is MNHNS and CDR2 is SASEGT in the germline V gene. The CDR3 contains 12 residues. The CDR3 DNA reads as TGTGCCACCTCGGGAGTTCCCGGGGAGCTGTTTTTT. It is translated as CATSGVPGELFF.

In this sample, this clonotype turned up a few times. The chain recombines TRBV20-1 with TRBJ1-6; D gene unclear. The germline V gene has CDR1 DFQATT and CDR2 SNEGSKA (reference sequence). V was clipped by 3 bases and J by 12 bases, with 18 bases between them. This CDR3 contains 14 residues. The DNA of the CDR3 is TGCAGTGCTAGTTTTTATGGCCTGGGTCGACCCCTCCACTTT. Translation gives CSASFYGLGRPLHF.

This clonotype was seen once. The V gene is TRBV6-5, the J gene TRBJ1-1; 10 bases map to TRBD1. J was trimmed by 5 bases and V by 2 bases; bases with no gene match: 5. Germline values: CDR1 MNHEY, CDR2 SVGAGI. The CDR3 extends over 15 amino acids. CDR3 in amino acids: CASSYTPDRGTEAFF. DNA of the CDR3: TGTGCCAGCAGTTACACTCCGGACAGGGGGACTGAAGCTTTCTTT.

The chain uses TRBV28 and TRBJ2-7; no reliable D call. There are 15 residues in the CDR3. Germline values: CDR1 MDHEN, CDR2 SYDVKM. Trimming shortened V by 3 bases and J by 5 bases, and 17 bases separated the two germline ends. The CDR3 here is CASSFNSLHLDEQYF. The DNA for the CDR3 is TGTGCCAGCAGTTTCAACAGTTTGCACCTAGACGAGCAGTACTTC.

The sample holds one count of this clonotype. The chain joins TRBV21-1 to TRBJ2-3; the table gives TRBD1 as D, unverified against the DNA. TRBV21-1 is a known pseudogene. The CDR3 contains 16 residues. The CDR3 DNA follows: TGTGCCAGCACCTCTGGACAGGATGTAGACACAGATACGCAGTATTTT. This translates into CASTSGQDVDTDTQYF.

Only a few counts were recorded for this clonotype. CDR3 nucleotides: TGCGCCAGCAGCTCCCGGGACAGGGGACTAGCGGAGGGGAACGAGCAGTACTTC. Protein sequence: CASSSRDRGLAEGNEQYF. The chain couples TRBV5-1 to TRBJ2-7; a possible D gene is TRBD2 (11 bases). This CDR3 has 18 amino acids. V lost 3 bases and J lost 5, with 27 bases in between. Germline V gives CDR1 SGHRS, CDR2 YFSETQ.

The CDR3 spells CASSTEERGPTDTQYF. As DNA, the CDR3 is TGTGCCAGCAGTACCGAAGAGCGGGGGCCCACAGATACGCAGTATTTT. This sequence joins TRBV6-6 and TRBJ2-3, with 8 bases that match TRBD2. The CDR3 has 16 residues. Germline lookup yields CDR1 MNHNY and CDR2 SVGAGI (reference sequence). After removal of 5 bases from V and 2 bases from J, the junction contained 9 bases not matched to a gene.